The clone carrying this T cell receptor beta chain was counted once. Its cognate antigen is unknown. Germline V gene data show CDR1 as SEHNR and CDR2 as FQNEAQ (reference sequence). The CDR3 spans 18 residues. V lost 5 bases and J lost 7, with 30 bases in between. The data derive from a study of shared clonotypes between healthy human individuals. Every subset had its genomic DNA shared out evenly among several immunoSEQ plates. Profiled with immunoSEQ multiplex PCR; TCRdb holds only in-frame clones, not every one. The table has roughly 810,000 clones, about 96% seen once. The study, taken as a whole, reports: In having few donors, the study represented limited genetic and exposure-history diversity. Sharing across four donors was highest in naive CD4 (approximately 5%) and lowest in memory CD8 (0.4%). Naive subsets generally had larger estimated richness than memory subsets.

Naive-designated CD8 cells lacked CD45RO, were positively enriched for CCR7, and omitted terminally differentiated effector memory CD45RA+ cells. The sample was naive CD8+ T cells sorted from blood. This chain links TRBV7-9 with TRBJ2-7; perhaps TRBD2 as D (6 bases). This clonotype originated in a man aged 25 to 40 in good health. The CDR3 protein is CASSPRAGNLELAWEQYF. CDR3 DNA: TGTGCCAGCAGCCCCCGTGCGGGGAATCTAGAACTCGCTTGGGAGCAGTACTTC.